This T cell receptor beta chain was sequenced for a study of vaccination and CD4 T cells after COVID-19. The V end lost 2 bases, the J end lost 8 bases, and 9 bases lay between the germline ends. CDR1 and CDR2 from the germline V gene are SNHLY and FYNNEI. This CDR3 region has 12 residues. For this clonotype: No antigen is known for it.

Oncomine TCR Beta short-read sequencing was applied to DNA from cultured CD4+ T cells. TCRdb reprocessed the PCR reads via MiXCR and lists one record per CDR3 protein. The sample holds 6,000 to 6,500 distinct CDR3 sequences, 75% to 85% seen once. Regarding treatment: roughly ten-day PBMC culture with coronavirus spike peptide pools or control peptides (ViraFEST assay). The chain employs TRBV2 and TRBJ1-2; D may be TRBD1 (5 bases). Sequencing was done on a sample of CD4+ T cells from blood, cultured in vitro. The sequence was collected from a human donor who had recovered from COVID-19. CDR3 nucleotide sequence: TGTGCCAGCAGTGAAAGGGGCGGGGGCTACACCTTC. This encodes CASSERGGGYTF. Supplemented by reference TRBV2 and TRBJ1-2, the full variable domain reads EPEVTQTPSHQVTQMGQEVILRCVPISNHLYFYWYRQILGQKVEFLVSFYNNEISEKSEIFDDQFSVERPDGSNFTLKIRSTKLEDSAMYFCASSERGGGYTFGSGTRLTVV.